The T cell receptor beta chain under discussion was sequenced for a study of T cells in Graves' hyperthyroidism and ophthalmopathy. Across the whole study: At initial diagnosis, before any treatment had begun, peripheral blood was obtained. General study points: The majority of expanded thyroid clonotypes above 0.001 also appeared in blood. Stable hyperthyroidism and ophthalmopathy were separated using 13 V-J signatures.

TCR beta CDR3 regions were amplified from RNA. When the TCR CDR3 underwent first-round RT-PCR, the HTBI primer set was used. One entry per CDR3 protein results from TCRdb running MiXCR on the multiplex PCR reads. The sample records some 510,000 distinct CDR3 sequences, less than 25% being singletons. Trimming took 4 bases from V and 4 from J, leaving 11 bases between them. This CDR3 has 13 amino acids. Looked up from germline, CDR1 is SQVTM and CDR2 is ANQGSEA. In its sample, this clonotype was seen many times. Its cognate antigen is unknown. The J gene is TRBJ1-5, the V gene TRBV29-1; D gene ambiguous. This receptor was obtained from a man aged 18 to 29 with Graves' hyperthyroidism. Specimen: blood. This CDR3 is CSVAGSANQPQHF. CDR3 bases: TGCAGCGTTGCCGGGTCGGCAAATCAGCCCCAGCATTTT.